This entry describes one T cell receptor (beta chain). Antigen unknown. At one of its ends the junction is not consistent with the germline gene, which may arise from a read error. Next came a second PCR, run for about 7 to 12 cycles, which used a sample-barcoded 5' primer along with a J-beta primer mix. TCRdb reanalysed the 5' RACE reads using MiXCR and keeps one entry per CDR3 protein. The sample has 780,000 or so distinct CDR3 sequences; around a quarter are singletons. The CDR3 length is 14 residues. Germline V gene lookup returns CDR1 SSHAT and CDR2 FNYEAQ (reference sequence). These data are taken from a study of blood T cells in healthy people across ages. Findings of the study overall: Considered underestimates were the diversity estimates obtained from one million T cells.

The data also belong to a second study, concerning T cells of mothers and their children.

The receptor's source is a boy aged 10-17 years in good health. This chain links TRBV7-7 with TRBJ2-5; D might be TRBD2 (6 bases). The material sequenced was blood. CDR3 residues: CASSYTWGEETQYF. The CDR3 DNA sequence: TGTGCTAGCAGCTACACATGGGGGGAAGAGACCCAGTACTTC.